What follows is one TCR beta chain and its context. This sample is part of a study of beta chain features in type 1 diabetes. This CDR3 region has 13 residues. Deletions cut 8 bases from V and 2 bases from J, with 9 bases between. In germline, CDR1 is MNHEY, CDR2 SVGAGI. The investigators reverse transcribed all of the isolated RNA, so they sequenced expressed TCRB transcripts. Sequenced by immunoSEQ multiplex PCR; TCRdb stores in-frame clones only, minus some. The table includes around 340,000 clones, around a fifth detected once. This sequence joins TRBV6-5 and TRBJ2-2, with D perhaps TRBD1 (6 bases). The sample taken for sequencing was naive CD4+ T cells from blood. This receptor was obtained from a woman aged 18-35 years in good health. The CDR3: CASGTHNTGELFF. DNA for the CDR3: TGTGCCAGCGGGACACATAACACCGGGGAGCTGTTTTTT.